These 20 T cell receptor beta chains originate from one sample sequenced in a study of OX40 agonist ivuxolimab in advanced cancers. Receptors were amplified or captured by the immunoSEQ multiplex PCR assay. Sourced from immuneACCESS, this table was stored by TCRdb with only in-frame sequences that have V and J called. A share of the clones is absent; for the studies checked, an unresolved V gene accounts for under half, and the remainder has no known explanation. A total of 20,000 to 25,000 clones appear in this sample, approximately 78% of them only once. The ten most abundant clones make up about 17% of the sample. The sample was CD4+ or CD8+ T cells sorted from blood, taken in a trial of the OX40 agonist ivuxolimab. These receptors originate from an adult with an advanced solid tumor such as melanoma, head and neck, liver or kidney cancer.

The chain links TRBV7-3 to TRBJ2-2; D is possibly TRBD1 (5 bases). The CDR3 is 15 residues long. Germline values: CDR1 SGHTA, CDR2 FQGTGA. V lost 1 base and J 4 bases, leaving 10 bases between the germline ends. DNA for the CDR3: TGTGCCAGCAGCTTAATAAGGGGTTCCACCGGGGAGCTGTTTTTT. This sequence encodes CASSLIRGSTGELFF. The full variable domain, completed using reference TRBV7-3 and TRBJ2-2, is GAGVSQTPSNKVTEKGKYVELRCDPISGHTALYWYRQSLGQGPEFLIYFQGTGAADDSGLPNDRFFAVRPEGSVSTLKIQRTERGDSAVYLCASSLIRGSTGELFFGEGSRLTVL.

V is TRBV7-8 and J is TRBJ2-5; 8 positions match TRBD2. J gave up 5 bases and V 2 bases, and 7 bases lay outside the gene matches. The CDR3 has 15 amino acids. Germline V gives CDR1 SGHVS, CDR2 FQNEAQ. The DNA of the CDR3 is TGTGCCAGCAGCTTATGGGCGGGAGGTCGGGAGACCCAGTACTTC. Translating gives CASSLWAGGRETQYF.

The chain carries TRBV7-9 and TRBJ1-1; tentative D call: TRBD1 (5 bases). CDR1 is SEHNR, CDR2 FQNEAQ, per germline (reference sequence). The CDR3 has 14 residues. Trimming pared 4 bases from V and 2 bases from J, leaving 11 bases between. This chain's CDR3 is CASSSRQRNTEAFF. CDR3 bases: TGTGCCAGCAGCTCCAGACAGCGCAACACTGAAGCTTTCTTT.

The chain recombines TRBV12-5 with TRBJ1-1; D call uncertain. The CDR3 consists of 13 residues. Between the trimmed V and J ends, which lost 1 base and 4 bases, there was a span of 7 bases. The germline gives CDR1 LGHNT, CDR2 FRNRAP. The CDR3 sequence is CASGLGPGTEAFF. CDR3 nucleotides: TGTGCTAGTGGTTTGGGCCCCGGCACTGAAGCTTTCTTT.

As concerns this clone: A junction end diverges from the germline sequence, so it may reflect a read error. V gene TRBV7-7 combines with J gene TRBJ2-3; D remains unclear. Germline CDR1 and CDR2: SSHAT and FNYEAQ (reference sequence). CDR3 length: 13 amino acids. CDR3: CASSPGFTDTQYF. CDR3 coding DNA: TGTGCTAGCAGCCCAGGATTCACAGATACGCAGTATTTT.

This chain uses TRBV11-1 with TRBJ1-2; D may be TRBD1 (6 bases). CDR1 is SGHAT, CDR2 FQDESV, per germline (reference sequence). This CDR3 has 13 amino acids. Trimming pared 0 bases from V and 8 bases from J, leaving 10 bases between. This chain's CDR3 is CASSLAQGRGYTF. Here the CDR3 DNA reads TGTGCCAGCAGCTTAGCGCAGGGGCGCGGCTACACCTTC.

CDR3 in amino acids: CASSQESRGARTEAFF. CDR3 coding DNA: TGTGCCAGCAGCCAAGAATCGCGGGGGGCGCGGACTGAAGCTTTCTTT. The J gene is TRBJ1-1, the V gene TRBV4-2, with TRBD1 as a possible D gene (6 bases). Trimming took off 0 bases at V and 5 bases at J, with 16 bases between the two ends. Germline CDR1 is LGHNA and CDR2 is YNFKEQ. CDR3 length equals 16 residues.

Of note for this clone: The CDR3 ends on some other residue instead of the conserved phenylalanine or tryptophan, so this is likely a read error. The limits of the CDR3 on the DNA are not certain, so only TCRdb's listed CDR3 is given. The chain recombines TRBV11-3 with TRBJ1-4. The CDR3 is made up of 11 amino acids, end residues included. The germline V gene encodes CDR1 SGHNT and CDR2 YENEEA. The CDR3 here is CASSPPDLLLC.

V gene TRBV9 combines with J gene TRBJ2-3; 7 nucleotides agree with TRBD1. The CDR3 is 16 residues long. Per germline, CDR1 SGDLS and CDR2 YYNGEE. The junction had 4 bases not matched to a gene; V was cut back by 0 bases and J by 0 bases. This CDR3 reads CASSVEGTASTDTQYF. In DNA, the CDR3 is TGTGCCAGCAGCGTAGAAGGGACAGCTAGCACAGATACGCAGTATTTT.

The genes are TRBV30 and TRBJ1-6; perhaps TRBD1 as D (6 bases). The CDR3 is made up of 14 amino acids. V was trimmed by 4 bases and J by 7 bases, leaving 14 bases between them. Per germline, CDR1 GTSNPN and CDR2 SVGIG (reference sequence). As DNA, the CDR3 is TGTGCCTGGACACCGGGACATTCCAATTCACCCCTCCACTTT. Translated, it gives CAWTPGHSNSPLHF.

The chain couples TRBV7-3 to TRBJ2-5; D ambiguous. Germline V gene sequence: CDR1 SGHTA, CDR2 FQGTGA. The CDR3 consists of 13 residues. Trimming pared 1 base from V and 5 bases from J, leaving 8 bases between. The CDR3 coding sequence is TGTGCCAGCAGCTTAAGCGCGTTGGAGACCCAGTACTTC. Translated, it gives CASSLSALETQYF.

The gene calls are TRBV30 and TRBJ2-3, with a tentative D call TRBD1 (6 bases). V lost 3 bases to trimming and J lost 0 bases, with 16 bases between them. Germline V gene data show CDR1 as GTSNPN and CDR2 as SVGIG (reference sequence). CDR3 size: 16 residues. The CDR3: CAWSILGATSTDTQYF. CDR3 DNA: TGTGCCTGGAGCATCCTGGGGGCTACTAGCACAGATACGCAGTATTTT.

This chain joins TRBV4-1 and TRBJ2-1, with a weak D call TRBD2 (7 bases). CDR1 is MGHRA and CDR2 is YSYEKL in the germline V gene. The CDR3 spans 12 residues. Trimming pared 4 bases from V and 15 bases from J, leaving 16 bases between. CDR3 DNA sequence: TGCGCCAGCAGCCTAGGGGGGGTTACGCGGTTCTTC. Its protein is CASSLGGVTRFF.

J is TRBJ2-7 and V is TRBV6-6, with 7 bases lining up with TRBD1. There are 13 residues in the CDR3. Germline CDR1 is MNHNY and CDR2 is SVGAGI (reference sequence). V lost 5 bases to trimming and J lost 8 bases; unmatched junction nucleotides: 9. As DNA, the CDR3 is TGTGCCAGCAGTGATGATACAGGGGAGAAGCAGTACTTC. Protein: CASSDDTGEKQYF.

V and J are TRBV15 and TRBJ1-1, with D possibly matching TRBD1 (5 bases). CDR1 and CDR2 (germline): LNHNV, YYDKDF (reference sequence). The CDR3 has 16 amino acids. V gave up 0 bases and J gave up 10 bases, with 21 bases separating them. This CDR3 is CATSRELLGEGQGAFF. CDR3 coding DNA: TGTGCCACCAGCAGAGAACTTCTCGGGGAGGGCCAGGGAGCTTTCTTT.

This chain joins TRBV2 and TRBJ1-6; no clear D. This CDR3 comprises 14 residues. V lost 7 bases and J 3 bases, leaving 10 bases between the germline ends. Germline values: CDR1 SNHLY, CDR2 FYNNEI. The DNA for the CDR3 is TGTGCCAGCAAAGTCGGGTACTATAATTCACCCCTCCACTTT. Translated: CASKVGYYNSPLHF.

The chain combines TRBV15 with TRBJ2-5; D is perhaps TRBD1 (6 bases). CDR3 length equals 14 residues. CDR1 and CDR2 (germline): LNHNV, YYDKDF (reference sequence). The germline V and J ends were trimmed by 5 bases and 4 bases, with 14 bases remaining between them. DNA for the CDR3: TGTGCCACCAGCCTTGACAGGTACCTAGAGACCCAGTACTTC. Its translation is CATSLDRYLETQYF.

This clone is medium-sized (0.01 to 0.1%) by share. The chain employs TRBV10-2 and TRBJ2-7, with a weak D call TRBD1 (5 bases). This CDR3 comprises 12 residues. The germline gives CDR1 WSHSY, CDR2 SAAADI. The V gene lost 8 bases and the J gene lost 3 bases, with 11 bases spanning the gap. The CDR3 bases are TGCGCCAGCGGGCGACAGTACTACGAGCAGTACTTC. Translation gives CASGRQYYEQYF.

V gene TRBV11-2 combines with J gene TRBJ2-5; a weak D match, TRBD2 (5 bases). The CDR3 has 15 amino acids. V dropped 3 bases and J dropped 1 base, with 12 bases sitting between them. Germline V gives CDR1 SGHAT, CDR2 FQNNGV. The CDR3 sequence: CASSFGRRIQETQYF. CDR3 bases: TGTGCCAGCAGCTTTGGGCGGAGGATCCAAGAGACCCAGTACTTC.

The rearrangement uses TRBV19 and TRBJ2-1; 7 nucleotides align to TRBD2. The CDR3 covers 15 residues. With V trimmed by 11 bases and J by 4 bases, 14 bases remained unmatched. CDR1 is LNHDA, CDR2 SQIVND, per germline (reference sequence). CDR3 sequence reads: CASRSRLANYNEQFF. The CDR3 region has the DNA TGTGCCTCCCGATCCAGACTAGCTAATTACAATGAGCAGTTCTTC.